The rows below give T cell receptor beta chains drawn from one sample of a study of blood T cell repertoires in acute mononucleosis. Some clones are missing from TCRdb's copy, which holds only in-frame ones; the method was immunoSEQ multiplex PCR. The profile shows 920 or so clones, about 30% of them singletons. The sequenced sample was EBV YVL epitope tetramer+ CD8+ T cells sorted from PBMCs, obtained during convalescence from infectious mononucleosis. The receptors derive from a young man with infectious mononucleosis caused by EBV. Each CDR3 is given with its conserved first and last residue. Fields, in order: clone size, J gene, D gene, V gene, CDR3 DNA, CDR3 protein. A D gene is named only where the DNA matches it firmly. Where a row states a size, it is once, few, many or the class of an expanded clone; other rows omit it.

.	TRBJ2-3	.	TRBV6-5	TGTGCCAGCAGTGGTATCAACGCAGAGTTGTTTTTT	CASSGINAELFF
few	TRBJ1-5	.	TRBV30	TGTGCCTGGAGTATGCCTCTCGGTAGCAATCAGCCCCATCATTTT	CAWSMPLGSNQPHHF
few	TRBJ2-5	.	TRBV25-1	TGTGCCAGCAGACCTACTCTGGGGCAAGCGGAGACCCAGTACTTC	CASRPTLGQAETQYF
many	TRBJ2-2	.	TRBV5-3	TGTGCCAGCAGACAAACGTCCGGGGAGCTGTTTTTT	CASRQTSGELFF
few	TRBJ2-6	.	TRBV23-1	TGCGCCAGCAGTCAATCGCCCTTC	CASSQSPF
.	TRBJ2-7	.	TRBV10-2	TGTGCCATCAGGGCCGGGGACACCTCCTACGAGCAGTACTTC	CAIRAGDTSYEQYF
once	TRBJ2-1	.	TRBV27	TGTGCGAGCAGTCCCCCTGGTGTCGAGCAGTTCTTC	CASSPPGVEQFF
many	TRBJ2-1	.	TRBV25-1	TGTGCCAGCAGTTTATATTCCAGTGAGCAGTTCTTC	CASSLYSSEQFF
.	TRBJ2-3	TRBD2	TRBV28	TGTGCCAGCAGTTTTTTGCTAGCGGGAGCCTATACGCAGTATTTT	CASSFLLAGAYTQYF
many	TRBJ2-5	TRBD2	TRBV6-5	TGTGCCAGCAGACGACTAGCGGGAGGGGCGGAGACCCAGTACTTC	CASRRLAGGAETQYF
many	TRBJ2-6	.	TRBV21-1	TGTGCCAGCAGCCCAGCTGGGGCCAACGTCCTGACTTTC	CASSPAGANVLTF
.	TRBJ2-2	.	TRBV10-3	TGTGCCAGCAGTTTTTATTTACAGCTCAACACCGGGGAGCTGTTTTTT	CASSFYLQLNTGELFF